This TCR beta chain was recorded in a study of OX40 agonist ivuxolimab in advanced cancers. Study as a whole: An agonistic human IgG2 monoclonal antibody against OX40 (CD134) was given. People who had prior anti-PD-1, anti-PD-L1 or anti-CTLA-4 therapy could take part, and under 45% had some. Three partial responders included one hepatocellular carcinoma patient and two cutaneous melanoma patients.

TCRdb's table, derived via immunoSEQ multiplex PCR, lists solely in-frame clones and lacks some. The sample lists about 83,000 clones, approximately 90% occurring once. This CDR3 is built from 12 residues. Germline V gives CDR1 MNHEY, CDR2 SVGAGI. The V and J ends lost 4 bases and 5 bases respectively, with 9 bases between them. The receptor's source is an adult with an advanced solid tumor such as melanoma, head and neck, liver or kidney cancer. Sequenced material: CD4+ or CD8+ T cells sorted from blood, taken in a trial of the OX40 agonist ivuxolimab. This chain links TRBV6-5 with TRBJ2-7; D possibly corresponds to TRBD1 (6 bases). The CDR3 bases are TGTGCCAGCAGTTTCAGGGGCGACGAGCAGTACTTC. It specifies CASSFRGDEQYF.